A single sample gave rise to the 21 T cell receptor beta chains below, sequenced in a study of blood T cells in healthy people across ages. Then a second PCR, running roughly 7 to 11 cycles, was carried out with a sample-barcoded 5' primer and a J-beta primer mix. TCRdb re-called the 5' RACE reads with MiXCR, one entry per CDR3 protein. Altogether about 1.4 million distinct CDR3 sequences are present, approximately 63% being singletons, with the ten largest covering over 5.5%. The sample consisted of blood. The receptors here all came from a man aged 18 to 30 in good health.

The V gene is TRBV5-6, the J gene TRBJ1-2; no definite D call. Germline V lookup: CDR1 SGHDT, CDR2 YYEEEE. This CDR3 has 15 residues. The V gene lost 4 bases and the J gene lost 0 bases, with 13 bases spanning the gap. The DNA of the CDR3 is TGTGCCAGCAGCGTCCGGCCGCGGACTAACTATGGCTACACCTTC. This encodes CASSVRPRTNYGYTF.

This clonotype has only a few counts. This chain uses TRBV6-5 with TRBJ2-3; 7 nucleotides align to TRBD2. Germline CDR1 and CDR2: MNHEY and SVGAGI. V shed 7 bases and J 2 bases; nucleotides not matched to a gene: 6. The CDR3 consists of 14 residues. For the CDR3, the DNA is TGTGCCAGCACCCGGGAGGCAGACACAGATACGCAGTATTTT. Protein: CASTREADTDTQYF.

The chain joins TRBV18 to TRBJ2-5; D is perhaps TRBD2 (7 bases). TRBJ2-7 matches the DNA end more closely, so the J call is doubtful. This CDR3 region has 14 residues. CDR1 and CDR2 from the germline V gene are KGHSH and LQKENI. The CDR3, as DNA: TGTGCCAGCTCACCACTATCCGGGGGGCTCGAGCAGTACTTC. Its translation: CASSPLSGGLEQYF.

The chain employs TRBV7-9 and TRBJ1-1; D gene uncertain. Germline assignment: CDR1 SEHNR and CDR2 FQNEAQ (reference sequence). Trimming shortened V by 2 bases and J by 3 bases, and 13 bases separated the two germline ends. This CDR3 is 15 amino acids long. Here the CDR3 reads CASSLRVISDTEAFF. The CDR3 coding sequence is TGTGCCAGCAGCTTACGGGTTATTTCGGACACTGAAGCTTTCTTT. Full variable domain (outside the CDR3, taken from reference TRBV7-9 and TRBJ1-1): DTGVSQNPRHKITKRGQNVTFRCDPISEHNRLYWYRQTLGQGPEFLTYFQNEAQLEKSRLLSDRFSAERPKGSFSTLEIQRTEQGDSAMYLCASSLRVISDTEAFFGQGTRLTVV.

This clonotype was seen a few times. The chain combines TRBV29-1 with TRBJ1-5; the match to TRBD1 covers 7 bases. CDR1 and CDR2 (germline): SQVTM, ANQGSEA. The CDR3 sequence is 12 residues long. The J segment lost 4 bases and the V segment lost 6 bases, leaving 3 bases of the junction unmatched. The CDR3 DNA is TGCAGCGTACAGGGGCAGAATCAGCCCCAGCATTTT. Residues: CSVQGQNQPQHF. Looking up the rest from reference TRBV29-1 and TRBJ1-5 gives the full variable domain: SAVISQKPSRDICQRGTSLTIQCQVDSQVTMMFWYRQQPGQSLTLIATANQGSEATYESGFVIDKFPISRPNLTFSTLTVSNMSPEDSSIYLCSVQGQNQPQHFGDGTRLSIL.

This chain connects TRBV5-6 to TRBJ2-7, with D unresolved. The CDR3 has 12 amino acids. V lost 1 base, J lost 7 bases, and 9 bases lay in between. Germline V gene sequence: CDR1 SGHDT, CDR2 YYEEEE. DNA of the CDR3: TGTGCCAGCAGCTTGTATCACAATGAGCAGTACTTC. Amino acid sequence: CASSLYHNEQYF.

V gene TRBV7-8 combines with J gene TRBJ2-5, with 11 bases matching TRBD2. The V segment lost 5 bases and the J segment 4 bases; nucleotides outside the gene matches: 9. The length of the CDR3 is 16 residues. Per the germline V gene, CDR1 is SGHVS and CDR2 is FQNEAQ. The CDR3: CASSILSGRAGETQYF. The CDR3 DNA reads TGTGCCAGCAGCATTCTTAGCGGGAGGGCAGGAGAGACCCAGTACTTC.

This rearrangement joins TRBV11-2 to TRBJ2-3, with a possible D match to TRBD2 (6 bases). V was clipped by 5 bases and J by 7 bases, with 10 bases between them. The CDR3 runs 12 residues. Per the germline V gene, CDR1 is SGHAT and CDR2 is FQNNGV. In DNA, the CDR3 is TGTGCCAGCAGCCCCGGGACTTATACGCAGTATTTT. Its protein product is CASSPGTYTQYF. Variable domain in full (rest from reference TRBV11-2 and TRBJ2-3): EAGVAQSPRYKIIEKRQSVAFWCNPISGHATLYWYQQILGQGPKLLIQFQNNGVVDDSQLPKDRFSAERLKGVDSTLKIQPAKLEDSAVYLCASSPGTYTQYFGPGTRLTVL.

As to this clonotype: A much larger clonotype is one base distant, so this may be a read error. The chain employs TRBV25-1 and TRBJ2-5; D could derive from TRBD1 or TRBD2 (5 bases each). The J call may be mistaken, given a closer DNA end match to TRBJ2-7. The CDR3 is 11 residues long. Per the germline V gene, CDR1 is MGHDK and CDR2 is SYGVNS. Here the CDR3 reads CASSGTHEQYF. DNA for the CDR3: TGTGCCAGCAGCGGGACCCACGAGCAGTACTTC.

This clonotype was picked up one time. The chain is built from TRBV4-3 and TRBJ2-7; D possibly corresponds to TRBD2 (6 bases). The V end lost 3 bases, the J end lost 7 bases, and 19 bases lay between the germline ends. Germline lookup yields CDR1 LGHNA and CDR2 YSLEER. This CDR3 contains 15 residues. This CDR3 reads CASSQADGGGEEQYF. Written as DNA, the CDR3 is TGCGCCAGCAGCCAGGCGGACGGGGGAGGAGAGGAGCAGTACTTC.

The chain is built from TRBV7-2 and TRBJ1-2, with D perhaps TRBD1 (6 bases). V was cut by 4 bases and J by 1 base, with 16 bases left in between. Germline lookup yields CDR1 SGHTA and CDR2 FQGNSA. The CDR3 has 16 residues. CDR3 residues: CASSSVGGGFNYGYTF. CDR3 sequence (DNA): TGTGCCAGCAGCTCAGTGGGGGGCGGGTTTAACTATGGCTACACCTTC.

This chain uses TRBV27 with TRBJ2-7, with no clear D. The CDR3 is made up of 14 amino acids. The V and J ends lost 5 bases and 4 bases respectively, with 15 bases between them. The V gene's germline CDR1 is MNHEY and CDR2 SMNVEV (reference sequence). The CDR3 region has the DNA TGTGCCAGCAGTCTTTCTAGTCCGGCTTACGAGCAGTACTTC. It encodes CASSLSSPAYEQYF.

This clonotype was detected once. This CDR3 reads CASSQDRSTGNEQFF. CDR3 in DNA: TGCGCCAGCAGCCAGGACAGGTCTACGGGGAATGAGCAGTTCTTC. The chain employs TRBV4-3 and TRBJ2-7; 7 bases are a match to TRBD1. Near its end, the DNA agrees better with TRBJ2-1, so the J call may be wrong. Germline V gene lookup returns CDR1 LGHNA and CDR2 YSLEER. The CDR3 consists of 15 residues.

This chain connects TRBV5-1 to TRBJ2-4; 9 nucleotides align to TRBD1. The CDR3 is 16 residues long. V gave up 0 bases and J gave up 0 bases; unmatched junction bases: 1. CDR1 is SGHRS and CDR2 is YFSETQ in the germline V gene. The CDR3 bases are TGCGCCAGCAGCTTGGGGGACAGGGTAGCCAAAAACATTCAGTACTTC. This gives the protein CASSLGDRVAKNIQYF. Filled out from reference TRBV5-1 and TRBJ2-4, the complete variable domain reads KAGVTQTPRYLIKTRGQQVTLSCSPISGHRSVSWYQQTPGQGLQFLFEYFSETQRNKGNFPGRFSGRQFSNSRSEMNVSTLELGDSALYLCASSLGDRVAKNIQYFGAGTRLSVL.

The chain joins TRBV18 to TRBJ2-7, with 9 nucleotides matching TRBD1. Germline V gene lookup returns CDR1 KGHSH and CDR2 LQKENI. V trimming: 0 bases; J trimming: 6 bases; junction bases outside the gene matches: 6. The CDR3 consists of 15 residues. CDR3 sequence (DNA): TGTGCCAGCTCACCACCGTACAGGGGGCTGGGCGAGCAGTACTTC. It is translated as CASSPPYRGLGEQYF.

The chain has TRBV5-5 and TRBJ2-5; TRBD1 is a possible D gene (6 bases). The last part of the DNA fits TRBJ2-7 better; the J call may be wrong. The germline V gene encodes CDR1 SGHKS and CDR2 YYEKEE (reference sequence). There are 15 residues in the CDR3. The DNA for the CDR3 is TGTGCCAGCAGCGGGGACACCCTCCCCAACTACGAGCAGTACTTC. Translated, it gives CASSGDTLPNYEQYF.

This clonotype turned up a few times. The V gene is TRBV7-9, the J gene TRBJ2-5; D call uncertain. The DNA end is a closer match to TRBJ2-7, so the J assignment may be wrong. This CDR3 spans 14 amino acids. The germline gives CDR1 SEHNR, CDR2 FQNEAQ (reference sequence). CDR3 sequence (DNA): TGTGCCAGCAGCTCGCTTGGGTTGCGCGACGAGCAGTACTTC. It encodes CASSSLGLRDEQYF.

For the CDR3, the DNA is TGTGCCAGCAGCTTAGTGGTTGGAACCCCGGAGCAGTTCTTC. Amino acid sequence: CASSLVVGTPEQFF. The V and J genes are TRBV11-1 and TRBJ2-1; D remains unclear. Germline CDR1 and CDR2: SGHAT and FQDESV (reference sequence). The V end was cut by 1 base, the J end by 10 bases, with 14 bases between. CDR3 length equals 14 residues.

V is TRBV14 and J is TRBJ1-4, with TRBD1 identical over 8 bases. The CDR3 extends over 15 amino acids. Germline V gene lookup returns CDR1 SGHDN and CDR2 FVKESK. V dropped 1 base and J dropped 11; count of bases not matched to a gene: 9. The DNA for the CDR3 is TGTGCCAGCAGCCAAGTTTTTGGACAGGGTCATAAACTGTTTTTT. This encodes CASSQVFGQGHKLFF.

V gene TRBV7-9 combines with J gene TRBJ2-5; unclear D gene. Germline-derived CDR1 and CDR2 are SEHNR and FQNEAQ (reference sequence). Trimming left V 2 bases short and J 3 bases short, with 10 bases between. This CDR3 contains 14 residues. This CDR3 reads CASSLRSQKETQYF. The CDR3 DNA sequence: TGTGCCAGCAGCTTAAGGTCACAGAAAGAGACCCAGTACTTC.

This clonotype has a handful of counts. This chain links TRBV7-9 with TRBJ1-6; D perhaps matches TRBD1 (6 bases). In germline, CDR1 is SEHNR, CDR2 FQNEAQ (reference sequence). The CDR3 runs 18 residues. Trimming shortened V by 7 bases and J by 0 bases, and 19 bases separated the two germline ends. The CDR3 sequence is CASTRGGHDYSYNSPLHF. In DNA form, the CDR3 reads TGTGCCAGCACCCGAGGGGGGCATGACTACTCCTATAATTCACCCCTCCACTTT.